This TCR beta chain came from a study of T cell responses to AZD1222 COVID-19 vaccine. As regards this clone: Its specificity is not known.

Whole-study results and caveats: CD4 TCRs associated with vaccination spanned spike, dominating at 160-218 and 743-854. Receipt of two AZD1222 doses was followed by a rise in Spike-specific TCR breadth and depth. It was only after the peak T cell response that any repertoires were sampled.

Trimming removed 2 bases at V and 6 bases at J, with 19 bases between. This CDR3 comprises 16 residues. Germline CDR1 reads SGHDT; CDR2 reads YYEEEE. This table comes from immunoSEQ multiplex PCR, and its TCRdb copy is limited to in-frame clones, with some not included. The profile covers roughly 140,000 clones, with 85% to 95% appearing a single time and approximately 3% taken by the ten largest. This chain uses TRBV5-6 with TRBJ2-3, with TRBD1 as a possible D gene (6 bases). The specimen comprised peripheral blood, sampled on day 0 of MenACWY control vaccination. The clonotype comes from an adult in good health. Here the CDR3 DNA reads TGTGCCAGCAGCTTTGAGCCCGACAGGTTGGTCGATACGCAGTATTTT. Translated, it gives CASSFEPDRLVDTQYF.